This is a list of T cell receptor beta chains from one sample in a study of a mutant IDH1 vaccine in newly diagnosed glioma. Only in-frame clones appear in the TCRdb table, and some are missing; sequencing was by immunoSEQ multiplex PCR. The profile covers tens of thousands of clones, with around four fifths appearing a single time and around 4.1% taken by the ten largest. For these TCRs, the target antigens are not known. Sequenced here: PBMCs, sampled from a glioma patient whose treatment included an IDH1 peptide vaccine. The receptors were gathered from a young woman with glioma. The CDR3 runs from the conserved cysteine through the conserved F or W. The D gene is left open where the match is weak. Expanded clones are given a class, and other clones once, few, many or no size at all.

15	TRBV12-5	TRBJ1-1	TRBD1	-	CASGPGTGTATEAFF	TGTGCTAGTGGTCCGGGGACAGGGACGGCCACTGAAGCTTTCTTT
15	TRBV9	TRBJ1-2	TRBD1	-	CASSVADRGDYGYTF	TGTGCCAGCAGCGTAGCGGACAGGGGGGACTATGGCTACACCTTC
15	TRBV27	TRBJ2-1	-	-	CASSLGGGRGNEQFF	TGTGCCAGCAGTTTAGGGGGCGGGAGAGGAAATGAGCAGTTCTTC
14	TRBV27	TRBJ1-2	-	-	CASSLSATGYGYTF	TGTGCCAGCAGTTTATCGGCGACAGGCTATGGCTACACCTTC
16	TRBV23-1	TRBJ2-1	-	-	CASSPVPGEEMDEQFF	TGCGCCAGCAGTCCAGTTCCGGGAGAAGAGATGGATGAGCAGTTCTTC
16	TRBV9	TRBJ2-3	TRBD1	-	CASSVGDQGATDTQYF	TGTGCCAGCAGCGTAGGAGACCAGGGGGCCACAGATACGCAGTATTTT
13	TRBV23-1	TRBJ1-6	-	-	CASQGPGNSPLHF	TGCGCCTCACAGGGCCCTGGGAATTCACCCCTCCACTTT
13	TRBV5-8	TRBJ2-5	-	-	CASSFRGAETQYF	TGTGCCAGCAGCTTCAGGGGCGCAGAGACCCAGTACTTC
15	TRBV19	TRBJ1-1	TRBD1	-	CASRWGQGARTEAFF	TGTGCCAGTAGATGGGGACAGGGGGCAAGGACTGAAGCTTTCTTT
13	TRBV2	TRBJ2-2	-	-	CASSEGRTGELFF	TGTGCCAGCAGTGAAGGTCGTACCGGGGAGCTGTTTTTT
16	TRBV13	TRBJ2-3	TRBD2	-	CASSSVAGTSTDTQYF	TGTGCCAGCAGCTCCGTAGCGGGTACGAGCACAGATACGCAGTATTTT
13	TRBV2	TRBJ1-1	-	-	CASRDPGGLEAFF	TGTGCCAGCAGAGATCCGGGCGGACTTGAAGCTTTCTTT
14	TRBV5-1	TRBJ1-1	-	few	CASSPGTPNTEAFF	TGCGCCAGCAGCCCCGGAACCCCGAACACTGAAGCTTTCTTT
14	TRBV15	TRBJ2-7	-	once	CATSSLSRDKEQYF	TGTGCCACCAGCAGCCTTTCCCGGGACAAAGAGCAGTACTTC
14	TRBV6-1	TRBJ2-7	TRBD1	-	CASSLLRDRDEQYF	TGTGCCAGCAGCCTCCTCCGGGACAGAGACGAGCAGTACTTC
14	TRBV25-1	TRBJ2-7	-	-	CASSRAGARNEQYF	TGTGCCAGCAGTCGGGCCGGAGCGAGGAACGAGCAGTACTTC
15	TRBV6-6	TRBJ1-1	TRBD1	-	CASRDRDSSNTEAFF	TGTGCCAGCAGGGACCGGGACAGTTCGAACACTGAAGCTTTCTTT